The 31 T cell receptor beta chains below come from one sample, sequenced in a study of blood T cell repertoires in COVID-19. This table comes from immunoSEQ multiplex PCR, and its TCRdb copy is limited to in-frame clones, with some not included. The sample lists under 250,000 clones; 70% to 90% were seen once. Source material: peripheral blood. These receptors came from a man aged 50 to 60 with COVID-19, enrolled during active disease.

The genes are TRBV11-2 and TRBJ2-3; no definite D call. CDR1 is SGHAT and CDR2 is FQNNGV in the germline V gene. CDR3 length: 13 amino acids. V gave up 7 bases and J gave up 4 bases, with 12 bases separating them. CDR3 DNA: TGTGCCAGCAACCGACTTATTGCAGATACGCAGTATTTT. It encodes CASNRLIADTQYF.

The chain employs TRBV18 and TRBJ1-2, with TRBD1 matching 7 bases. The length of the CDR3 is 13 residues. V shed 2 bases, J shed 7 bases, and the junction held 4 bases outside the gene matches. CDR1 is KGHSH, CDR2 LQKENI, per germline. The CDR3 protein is CASSPGTDSGYTF. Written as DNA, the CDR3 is TGTGCCAGCTCACCAGGGACAGACTCTGGCTACACCTTC.

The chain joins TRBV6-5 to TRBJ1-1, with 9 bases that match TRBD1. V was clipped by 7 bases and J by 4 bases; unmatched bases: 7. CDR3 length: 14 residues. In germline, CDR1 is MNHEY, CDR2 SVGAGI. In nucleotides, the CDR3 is TGTGCCAGCACCGGGACAGGGTTGAGCACTGAAGCTTTCTTT. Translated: CASTGTGLSTEAFF.

The CDR3 loop reads CASRETSGSEQYF. For the CDR3, the DNA is TGCGCCAGCAGGGAAACTAGCGGGAGTGAGCAGTACTTC. The chain recombines TRBV10-2 with TRBJ2-7, with 11 bases identical to TRBD2. The CDR3 consists of 13 residues. CDR1 and CDR2 from the germline V gene are WSHSY and SAAADI. Trimming at V came to 6 bases and at J to 7 bases, leaving 5 bases not matched to a gene.

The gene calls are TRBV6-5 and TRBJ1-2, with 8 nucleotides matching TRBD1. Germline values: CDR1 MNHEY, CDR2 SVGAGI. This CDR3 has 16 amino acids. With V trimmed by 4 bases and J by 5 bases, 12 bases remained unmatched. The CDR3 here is CASSSQGAGQEYGYTF. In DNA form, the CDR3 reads TGTGCCAGCAGTTCTCAGGGGGCGGGACAGGAATATGGCTACACCTTC.

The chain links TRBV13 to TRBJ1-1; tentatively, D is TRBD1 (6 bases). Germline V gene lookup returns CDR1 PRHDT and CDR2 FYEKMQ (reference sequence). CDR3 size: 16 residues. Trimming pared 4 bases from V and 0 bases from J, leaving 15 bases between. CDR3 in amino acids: CASSSLQGPLNTEAFF. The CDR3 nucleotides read TGTGCCAGCAGCTCCCTACAGGGACCCTTGAACACTGAAGCTTTCTTT. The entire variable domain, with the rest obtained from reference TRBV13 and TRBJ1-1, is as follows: AAGVIQSPRHLIKEKRETATLKCYPIPRHDTVYWYQQGPGQDPQFLISFYEKMQSDKGSIPDRFSAQQFSDYHSELNMSSLELGDSALYFCASSSLQGPLNTEAFFGQGTRLTVV.

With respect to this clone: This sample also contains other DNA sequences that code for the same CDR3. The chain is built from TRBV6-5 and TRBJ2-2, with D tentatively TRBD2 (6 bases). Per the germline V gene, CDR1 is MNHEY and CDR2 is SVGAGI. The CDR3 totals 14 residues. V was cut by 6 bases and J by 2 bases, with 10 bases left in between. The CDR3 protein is CASRRAGNTGELFF. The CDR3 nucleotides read TGTGCCAGCAGGAGGGCGGGAAACACCGGGGAGCTGTTTTTT.

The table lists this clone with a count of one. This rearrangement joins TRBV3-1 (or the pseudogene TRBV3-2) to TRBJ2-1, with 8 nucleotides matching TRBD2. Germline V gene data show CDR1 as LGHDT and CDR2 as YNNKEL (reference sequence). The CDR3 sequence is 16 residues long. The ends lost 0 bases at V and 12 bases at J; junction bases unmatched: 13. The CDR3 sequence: CASSQDQGLGGSRQFF. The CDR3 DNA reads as TGTGCCAGCAGCCAAGACCAGGGACTAGGGGGAAGCAGGCAGTTCTTC.

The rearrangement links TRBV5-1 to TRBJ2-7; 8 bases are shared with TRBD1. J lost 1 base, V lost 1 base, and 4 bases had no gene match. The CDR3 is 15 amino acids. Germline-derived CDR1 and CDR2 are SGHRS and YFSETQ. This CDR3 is CASSLRGQESYEQYF. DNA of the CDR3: TGCGCCAGCAGCTTGAGGGGACAGGAGTCCTACGAGCAGTACTTC.

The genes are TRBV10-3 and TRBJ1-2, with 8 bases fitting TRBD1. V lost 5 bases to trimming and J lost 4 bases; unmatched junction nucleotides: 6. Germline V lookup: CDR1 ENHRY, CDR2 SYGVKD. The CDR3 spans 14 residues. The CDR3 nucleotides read TGTGCCATCAGTCGGACAGGGTGGGCCTATGGCTACACCTTC. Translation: CAISRTGWAYGYTF.

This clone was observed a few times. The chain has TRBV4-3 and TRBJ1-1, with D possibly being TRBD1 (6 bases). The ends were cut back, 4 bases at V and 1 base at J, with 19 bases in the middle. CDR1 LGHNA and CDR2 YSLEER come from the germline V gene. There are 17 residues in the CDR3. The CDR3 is CASSLRGGRVANTEAFF. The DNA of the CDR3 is TGCGCCAGCAGCCTAAGGGGGGGTCGAGTGGCGAACACTGAAGCTTTCTTT.

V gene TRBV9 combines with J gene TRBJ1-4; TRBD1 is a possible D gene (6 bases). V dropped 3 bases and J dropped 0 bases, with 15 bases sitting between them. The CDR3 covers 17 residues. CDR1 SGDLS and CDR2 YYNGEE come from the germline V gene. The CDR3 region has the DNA TGTGCCAGCAGCGACGGACAGACGAGCGCAACTAATGAAAAACTGTTTTTT. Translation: CASSDGQTSATNEKLFF.

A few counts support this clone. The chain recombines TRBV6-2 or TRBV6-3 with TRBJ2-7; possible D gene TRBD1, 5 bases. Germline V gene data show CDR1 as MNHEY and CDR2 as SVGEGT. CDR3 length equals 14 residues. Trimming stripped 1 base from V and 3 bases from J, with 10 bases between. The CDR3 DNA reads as TGTGCCAGCAGTTACTTCTCAGGGCGCTACGAGCAGTACTTC. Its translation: CASSYFSGRYEQYF.

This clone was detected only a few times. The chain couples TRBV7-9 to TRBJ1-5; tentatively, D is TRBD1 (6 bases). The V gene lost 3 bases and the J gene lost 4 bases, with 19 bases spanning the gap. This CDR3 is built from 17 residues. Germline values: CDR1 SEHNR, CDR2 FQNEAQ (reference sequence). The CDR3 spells CASSLPSTGGGNQPQHF. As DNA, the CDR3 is TGTGCCAGCAGCTTGCCCTCGACAGGAGGTGGAAATCAGCCCCAGCATTTT.

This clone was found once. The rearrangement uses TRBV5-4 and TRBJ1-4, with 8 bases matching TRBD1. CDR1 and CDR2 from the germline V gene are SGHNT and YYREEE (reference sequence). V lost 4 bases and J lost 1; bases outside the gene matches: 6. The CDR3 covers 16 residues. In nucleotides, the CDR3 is TGTGCCAGCAGCGGAAATACAGGGGGAACTAATGAAAAACTGTTTTTT. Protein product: CASSGNTGGTNEKLFF.

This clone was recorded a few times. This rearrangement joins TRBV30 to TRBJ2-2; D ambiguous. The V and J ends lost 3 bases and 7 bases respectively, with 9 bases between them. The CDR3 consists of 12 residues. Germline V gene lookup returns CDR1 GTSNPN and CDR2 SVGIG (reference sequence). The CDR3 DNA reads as TGTGCCTGGAGCCCCGTACACGGGGAGCTGTTTTTT. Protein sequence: CAWSPVHGELFF.

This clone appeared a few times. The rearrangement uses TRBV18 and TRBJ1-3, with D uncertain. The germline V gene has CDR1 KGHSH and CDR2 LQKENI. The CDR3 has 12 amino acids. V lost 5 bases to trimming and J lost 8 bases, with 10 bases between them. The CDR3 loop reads CASSTSRDTIYF. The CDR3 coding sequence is TGTGCCAGCTCAACTTCACGGGACACCATATATTTT.

The CDR3 region has the DNA TGTGCCAGCAGCCCCCGCGCAGCGCAGGGGACCCAGTACTTC. It yields the protein CASSPRAAQGTQYF. The chain is built from TRBV14 and TRBJ2-5; the D gene is possibly TRBD1 (5 bases). Trimming stripped 4 bases from V and 7 bases from J, with 16 bases between. The CDR3 loop spans 14 amino acids. Germline V lookup: CDR1 SGHDN, CDR2 FVKESK.

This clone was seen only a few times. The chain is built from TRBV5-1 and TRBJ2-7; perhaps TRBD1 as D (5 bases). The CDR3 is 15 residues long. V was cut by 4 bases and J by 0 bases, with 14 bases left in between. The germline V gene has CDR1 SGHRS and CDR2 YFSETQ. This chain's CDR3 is CASSHQTVSSYEQYF. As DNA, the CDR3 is TGCGCCAGCAGCCACCAGACAGTTAGCTCCTACGAGCAGTACTTC.

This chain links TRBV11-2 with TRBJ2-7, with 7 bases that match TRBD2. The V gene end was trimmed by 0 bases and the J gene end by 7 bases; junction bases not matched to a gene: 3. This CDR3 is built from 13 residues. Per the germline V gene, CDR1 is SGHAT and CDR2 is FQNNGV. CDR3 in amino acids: CASSLEERGEQYF. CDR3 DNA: TGTGCCAGCAGCTTAGAAGAGCGGGGAGAGCAGTACTTC.

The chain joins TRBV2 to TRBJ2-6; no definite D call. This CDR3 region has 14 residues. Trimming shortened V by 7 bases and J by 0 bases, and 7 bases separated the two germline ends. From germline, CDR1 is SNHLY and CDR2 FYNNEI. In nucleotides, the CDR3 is TGTGCCAGCAAAGAGGACTCTGGGGCCAACGTCCTGACTTTC. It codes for CASKEDSGANVLTF.

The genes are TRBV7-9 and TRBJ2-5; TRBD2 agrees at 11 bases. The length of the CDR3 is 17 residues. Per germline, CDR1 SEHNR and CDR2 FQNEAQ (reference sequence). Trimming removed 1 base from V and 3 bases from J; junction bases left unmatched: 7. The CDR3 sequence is CASSLDRKLAGEETQYF. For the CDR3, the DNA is TGTGCCAGCAGCTTAGACCGAAAACTAGCGGGGGAAGAGACCCAGTACTTC.

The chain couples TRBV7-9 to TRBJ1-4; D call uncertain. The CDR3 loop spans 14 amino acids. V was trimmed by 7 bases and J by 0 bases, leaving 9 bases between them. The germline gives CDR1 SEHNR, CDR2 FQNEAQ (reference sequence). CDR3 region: CASNEDTTNEKLFF. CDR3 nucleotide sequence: TGTGCCAGCAACGAGGATACAACTAATGAAAAACTGTTTTTT.

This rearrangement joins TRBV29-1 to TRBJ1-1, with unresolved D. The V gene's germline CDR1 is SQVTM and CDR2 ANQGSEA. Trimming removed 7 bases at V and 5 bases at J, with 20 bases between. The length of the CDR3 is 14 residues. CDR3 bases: TGCAGCGCAGCGCACAAGGCCTTTGGAACTGAAGCTTTCTTT. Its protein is CSAAHKAFGTEAFF.

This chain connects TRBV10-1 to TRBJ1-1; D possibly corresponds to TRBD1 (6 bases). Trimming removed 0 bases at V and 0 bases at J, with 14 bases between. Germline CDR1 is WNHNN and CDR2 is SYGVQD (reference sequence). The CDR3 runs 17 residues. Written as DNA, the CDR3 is TGCGCCAGCAGTGAGTCCCCAGGGGTCAGCATGAACACTGAAGCTTTCTTT. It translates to CASSESPGVSMNTEAFF.

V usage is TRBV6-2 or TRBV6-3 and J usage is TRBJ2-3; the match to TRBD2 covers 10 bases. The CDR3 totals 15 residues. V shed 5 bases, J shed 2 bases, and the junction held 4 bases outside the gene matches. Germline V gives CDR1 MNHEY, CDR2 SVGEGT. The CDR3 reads CASSPGLADTDTQYF. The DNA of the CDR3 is TGTGCCAGCAGTCCCGGACTAGCGGACACAGATACGCAGTATTTT.

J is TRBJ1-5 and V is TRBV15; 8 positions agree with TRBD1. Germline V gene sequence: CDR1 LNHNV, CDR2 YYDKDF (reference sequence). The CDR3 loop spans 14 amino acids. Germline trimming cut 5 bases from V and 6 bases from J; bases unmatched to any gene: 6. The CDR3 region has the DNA TGTGCCACCAGCTCTCCGACAGGGGTTCAGCCCCAGCATTTT. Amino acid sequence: CATSSPTGVQPQHF.

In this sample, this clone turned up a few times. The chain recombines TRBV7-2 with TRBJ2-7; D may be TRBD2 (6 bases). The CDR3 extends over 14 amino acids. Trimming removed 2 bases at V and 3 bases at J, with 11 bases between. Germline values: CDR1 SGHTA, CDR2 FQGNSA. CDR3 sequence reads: CASSLSVADYEQYF. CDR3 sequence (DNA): TGTGCCAGCAGCTTATCTGTAGCGGACTACGAGCAGTACTTC. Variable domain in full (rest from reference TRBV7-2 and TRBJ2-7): GAGVSQSPSNKVTEKGKDVELRCDPISGHTALYWYRQSLGQGLEFLIYFQGNSAPDKSGLPSDRFSAERTGGSVSTLTIQRTQQEDSAVYLCASSLSVADYEQYFGPGTRLTVT.

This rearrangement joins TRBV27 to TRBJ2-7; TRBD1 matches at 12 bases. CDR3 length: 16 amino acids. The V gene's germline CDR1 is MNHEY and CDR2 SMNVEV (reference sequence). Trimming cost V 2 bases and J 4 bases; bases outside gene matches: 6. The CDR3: CASSLKGQGAYYEQYF. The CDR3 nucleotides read TGTGCCAGCAGTTTAAAGGGACAGGGGGCTTATTACGAGCAGTACTTC.

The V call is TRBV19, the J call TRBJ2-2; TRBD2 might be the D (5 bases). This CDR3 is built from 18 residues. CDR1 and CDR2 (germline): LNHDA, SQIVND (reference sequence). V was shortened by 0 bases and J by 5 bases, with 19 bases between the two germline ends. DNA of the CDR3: TGTGCCAGTAGTATAGAAACCAGGACGGGGAGAGGGACCGGGGAGCTGTTTTTT. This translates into CASSIETRTGRGTGELFF.

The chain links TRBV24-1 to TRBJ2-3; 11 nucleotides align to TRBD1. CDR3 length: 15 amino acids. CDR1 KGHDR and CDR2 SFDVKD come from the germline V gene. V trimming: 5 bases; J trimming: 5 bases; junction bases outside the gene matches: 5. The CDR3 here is CATSVGQGEGDTQYF. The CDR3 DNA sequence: TGTGCCACCAGTGTGGGACAGGGGGAGGGAGATACGCAGTATTTT.